Below are 17 T cell receptor beta chains sequenced from a single sample in a study of shared clonotypes between healthy human individuals. Terminally differentiated effector memory CD45RA+ cells were excluded by CCR7 positive selection of CD45RO-negative cells. Clones were read by immunoSEQ multiplex PCR, and TCRdb kept only the in-frame ones, dropping some. The sample lists 450,000 to 700,000 clones, around 95% occurring once. The sample consisted of naive CD8+ T cells sorted from blood. These receptor sequences come from a young woman in good health.

The chain has TRBV7-9 and TRBJ1-5, with unresolved D. The V and J ends lost 5 bases and 3 bases respectively, with 20 bases between them. The length of the CDR3 is 17 residues. Germline assignment: CDR1 SEHNR and CDR2 FQNEAQ (reference sequence). CDR3 bases: TGTGCCAGCAGCCTTATCTCGGCCGGGAGCAACAATCAGCCCCAGCATTTT. This gives the protein CASSLISAGSNNQPQHF. Full variable domain (missing parts from reference TRBV7-9 and TRBJ1-5): DTGVSQNPRHKITKRGQNVTFRCDPISEHNRLYWYRQTLGQGPEFLTYFQNEAQLEKSRLLSDRFSAERPKGSFSTLEIQRTEQGDSAMYLCASSLISAGSNNQPQHFGDGTRLSIL.

The rearrangement joins TRBV27 to TRBJ2-5; 8 nucleotides match TRBD2. The germline V gene has CDR1 MNHEY and CDR2 SMNVEV (reference sequence). The ends lost 3 bases at V and 3 bases at J; junction bases unmatched: 6. The CDR3 contains 15 residues. In DNA form, the CDR3 reads TGTGCCAGCAGTTTGGGACTAGTTAGGGAAGAGACCCAGTACTTC. Protein: CASSLGLVREETQYF.

The gene calls are TRBV7-8 and TRBJ1-2, with D possibly being TRBD1 (5 bases). Trimming took 2 bases from V and 6 from J, leaving 22 bases between them. CDR3 size: 17 residues. CDR1 is SGHVS, CDR2 FQNEAQ, per germline. CDR3 in amino acids: CASSLWGESGGWHGYTF. The CDR3 nucleotides read TGTGCCAGCAGCTTATGGGGGGAGTCGGGCGGCTGGCATGGCTACACCTTC.

This clone was seen only once. The chain combines TRBV13 with TRBJ2-7, with D possibly matching TRBD1 (6 bases). The CDR3 sequence is 16 residues long. V lost 2 bases, J lost 3 bases, and 17 bases lay in between. Per germline, CDR1 PRHDT and CDR2 FYEKMQ (reference sequence). The CDR3 sequence is CASSLFHRVKSYEQYF. The CDR3 DNA is TGTGCCAGCAGCTTATTCCACAGGGTGAAAAGCTACGAGCAGTACTTC.

The rearrangement joins TRBV30 to TRBJ2-6, with D possibly being TRBD1 (7 bases). This CDR3 contains 17 residues. Germline CDR1 reads GTSNPN; CDR2 reads SVGIG (reference sequence). Trimming stripped 0 bases from V and 2 bases from J, with 14 bases between. CDR3 region: CAWSVSRGRTGANVLTF. CDR3 bases: TGTGCCTGGAGTGTATCCAGGGGGAGGACTGGGGCCAACGTCCTGACTTTC.

The chain couples TRBV10-1 to TRBJ1-1, with D perhaps matching TRBD1 (5 bases). There are 15 residues in the CDR3. Trimming pared 2 bases from V and 3 bases from J, leaving 13 bases between. CDR1 and CDR2 (germline): WNHNN, SYGVQD (reference sequence). The CDR3 here is CASSETAGDDTEAFF. The DNA for the CDR3 is TGCGCCAGCAGTGAGACCGCGGGGGATGACACTGAAGCTTTCTTT.

The gene calls are TRBV27 and TRBJ2-2, with D hard to call. Germline-derived CDR1 and CDR2 are MNHEY and SMNVEV (reference sequence). This CDR3 comprises 16 residues. V was cut by 6 bases and J by 2 bases, with 16 bases left in between. The CDR3 protein is CASRGHPGANTGELFF. The CDR3 nucleotides are TGTGCCAGCAGAGGGCACCCAGGAGCTAACACCGGGGAGCTGTTTTTT.

This clone occurred once. A read error may produce the germline difference seen at one junction end. The rearrangement joins TRBV4-1 to TRBJ1-4; the D gene is possibly TRBD1 (5 bases). Germline V gives CDR1 MGHRA, CDR2 YSYEKL. The CDR3 loop spans 13 amino acids. The CDR3 DNA is TGCGCAAGCAAGGCAGGGTTTAATGAAAAACTGTTTTTT. Its translation: CASKAGFNEKLFF.

The chain recombines TRBV28 with TRBJ2-3; the match to TRBD1 covers 7 bases. Trimming removed 2 bases from V and 3 bases from J; junction bases left unmatched: 5. The length of the CDR3 is 15 residues. Germline V gene data show CDR1 as MDHEN and CDR2 as SYDVKM. The CDR3 is CASSLKGAQTDTQYF. The CDR3 bases are TGTGCCAGCAGTTTAAAGGGGGCGCAGACAGATACGCAGTATTTT.

This chain uses TRBV27 with TRBJ2-5; D not resolved. The CDR3 contains 13 residues. CDR1 and CDR2 from the germline V gene are MNHEY and SMNVEV (reference sequence). The V end was cut by 2 bases, the J end by 4 bases, with 8 bases between. This CDR3 reads CASSLLGPETQYF. CDR3 DNA sequence: TGTGCCAGCAGTTTACTGGGCCCAGAGACCCAGTACTTC.

The rearrangement links TRBV27 to TRBJ2-7; 9 bases are shared with TRBD2. Germline CDR1 and CDR2: MNHEY and SMNVEV (reference sequence). The CDR3 is 19 amino acids. The J segment lost 6 bases and the V segment lost 6 bases, leaving 24 bases of the junction unmatched. The CDR3: CASSRNPGVLAGEGGEQYF. The CDR3 bases are TGTGCCAGCAGCCGCAACCCAGGGGTATTAGCGGGAGAAGGGGGCGAGCAGTACTTC.

J is TRBJ2-7 and V is TRBV13; D call uncertain. Germline CDR1 is PRHDT and CDR2 is FYEKMQ (reference sequence). V was pared by 6 bases and J by 5 bases, with 14 bases between. The CDR3 spans 13 residues. CDR3 residues: CASSSPDLDEQYF. CDR3 nucleotide sequence: TGTGCCAGCAGTTCACCGGATCTGGACGAGCAGTACTTC.

The chain carries TRBV15 and TRBJ2-7; the match to TRBD1 covers 10 bases. In germline, CDR1 is LNHNV, CDR2 YYDKDF (reference sequence). Trimming cost V 0 bases and J 3 bases; bases outside gene matches: 5. The CDR3 covers 16 residues. CDR3 bases: TGTGCCACCAGCAGAGATGTGGGGGACAGGGGCTACGAGCAGTACTTC. Protein product: CATSRDVGDRGYEQYF.

This clone was detected only once. The chain uses TRBV7-8 and TRBJ2-3; D remains unclear. The CDR3 has 13 residues. Germline lookup yields CDR1 SGHVS and CDR2 FQNEAQ. V was pared by 5 bases and J by 3 bases, with 9 bases between. CDR3 sequence reads: CASSPIRTDTQYF. CDR3 bases: TGTGCCAGCAGCCCTATCCGGACAGATACGCAGTATTTT.

Concerning this clone itself: The identical CDR3 is also encoded by other nucleotide sequences in the sample. The V gene is TRBV7-9, the J gene TRBJ2-1; 8 bases agree with TRBD2. CDR1 is SEHNR, CDR2 FQNEAQ, per germline (reference sequence). V lost 2 bases and J lost 0; bases outside the gene matches: 6. There are 17 residues in the CDR3. The CDR3 nucleotides are TGTGCCAGCAGCTTACGCGGGGGGCGTTCCTCCTACAATGAGCAGTTCTTC. As protein: CASSLRGGRSSYNEQFF.

This sequence joins TRBV2 and TRBJ2-3, with 7 bases lining up with TRBD2. This CDR3 has 14 residues. CDR1 is SNHLY and CDR2 is FYNNEI in the germline V gene. The CDR3 coding sequence is TGTGCGGAGAAGGGGCGGGAGCTCACAGATACGCAGTATTTT. Translated: CAEKGRELTDTQYF. Together with reference TRBV2 and TRBJ2-3, the CDR3 gives the full variable domain: EPEVTQTPSHQVTQMGQEVILRCVPISNHLYFYWYRQILGQKVEFLVSFYNNEISEKSEIFDDQFSVERPDGSNFTLKIRSTKLEDSAMYFCAEKGRELTDTQYFGPGTRLTVL.

V is TRBV13 and J is TRBJ2-1, with TRBD1 matching over 7 bases. Germline assignment: CDR1 PRHDT and CDR2 FYEKMQ (reference sequence). Trimming took 1 base from V and 5 from J; bases not matched to a gene: 8. CDR3 length equals 16 residues. The CDR3 DNA follows: TGTGCCAGCAGCTTAGTTCAGGGACAGCAGAACAATGAGCAGTTCTTC. It yields the protein CASSLVQGQQNNEQFF.